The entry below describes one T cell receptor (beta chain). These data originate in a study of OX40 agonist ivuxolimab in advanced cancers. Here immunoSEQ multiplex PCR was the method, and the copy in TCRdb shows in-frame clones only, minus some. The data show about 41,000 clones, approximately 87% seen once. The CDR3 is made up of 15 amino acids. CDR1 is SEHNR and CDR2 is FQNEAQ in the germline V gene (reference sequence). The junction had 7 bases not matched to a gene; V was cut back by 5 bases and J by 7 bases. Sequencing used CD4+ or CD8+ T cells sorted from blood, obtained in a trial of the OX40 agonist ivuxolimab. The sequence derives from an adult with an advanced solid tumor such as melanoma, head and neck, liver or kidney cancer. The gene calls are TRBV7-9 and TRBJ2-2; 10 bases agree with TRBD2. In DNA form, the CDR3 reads TGTGCCAGCAGCACCGGGACTAGCGTTATCGGGGAGCTGTTTTTT. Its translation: CASSTGTSVIGELFF.